This TCR beta chain was found in a study of blood T cell repertoires in COVID-19. Overall study context: Whether acute or convalescent, the COVID-19 samples came from the United States, Italy and Spain. Nucleic acid was either cDNA or gDNA, and it came from T cells, B-cell-depleted T cells, or PBMCs.

This CDR3 is 14 amino acids long. CDR1 is SGDLS and CDR2 is YYNGEE in the germline V gene. With 4 bases clipped from V and 5 bases from J, the junction kept 4 bases outside the gene matches. Per the study methods: Reference gene primer amplification in the assay estimated nucleated cell counts. Some clones are missing from TCRdb's copy, which holds only in-frame ones; the method was immunoSEQ multiplex PCR. V and J calls and clone size are as listed in that table; D and trimming were resolved from the DNA. The sample consists of approximately 50,000 clones, over 85% of them appearing once. The sequencing sample was made of peripheral blood. The clonotype originates from a human donor in a cohort sampled during active COVID-19. The V gene is TRBV9, the J gene TRBJ2-2, with TRBD2 matching over 8 bases. The CDR3 here is CASSRTSQTGELFF. The DNA for the CDR3 is TGTGCCAGCAGCCGGACTAGCCAGACCGGGGAGCTGTTTTTT.